The 6 T cell receptor beta chains below all came from one sample that was sequenced in a study of blood T cell repertoires in COVID-19. The assay was immunoSEQ multiplex PCR, and TCRdb's table has in-frame clones only and misses some. The sample shows about 130,000 clones, under 90% of them seen only once. The sequenced sample consisted of peripheral blood. The origin of the receptors is a woman aged 60 to 75 with acute or convalescent COVID-19.

V and J are TRBV18 and TRBJ2-5; TRBD2 might be the D (5 bases). CDR3 length equals 15 residues. V was pared by 8 bases and J by 0 bases, with 16 bases between. From germline, CDR1 is KGHSH and CDR2 LQKENI. The DNA for the CDR3 is TGTGCCAGCCAACCGATGAGGGTGTACCAAGAGACCCAGTACTTC. Protein product: CASQPMRVYQETQYF.

This chain links TRBV29-1 with TRBJ1-2; D unclear. The CDR3 runs 14 residues. Trimming left V 4 bases short and J 7 bases short, with 19 bases between. The germline CDR1 and CDR2 sequences are SQVTM and ANQGSEA. Written as DNA, the CDR3 is TGCAGCGTTGCGGCGGGATCCGGCGGGGTTGGCTACACCTTC. Amino acids: CSVAAGSGGVGYTF.

The V and J genes are TRBV30 and TRBJ1-2, with D uncertain. The CDR3 covers 13 residues. From germline, CDR1 is GTSNPN and CDR2 SVGIG (reference sequence). V lost 0 bases to trimming and J lost 8 bases, with 13 bases between them. This CDR3 is CAWSVTFGVGYTF. The CDR3 nucleotides are TGTGCCTGGAGTGTAACCTTCGGGGTCGGCTACACCTTC. The full variable domain, its missing parts supplied by reference TRBV30 and TRBJ1-2, is SQTIHQWPATLVQPVGSPLSLECTVEGTSNPNLYWYRQAAGRGLQLLFYSVGIGQISSEVPQNLSASRPQDRQFILSSKKLLLSDSGFYLCAWSVTFGVGYTFGSGTRLTVV.

J is TRBJ1-2 and V is TRBV7-2; D remains unclear. Trimming cost V 1 base and J 8 bases, with 11 bases left between them. CDR1 is SGHTA and CDR2 is FQGNSA in the germline V gene. This CDR3 comprises 13 residues. The CDR3 DNA reads TGTGCCAGCAGCTTAGGTTCAGGAATCGGCTACACCTTC. This codes for CASSLGSGIGYTF.

The rearrangement links TRBV7-8 to TRBJ2-5, with TRBD2 matching 9 bases. The CDR3 is made up of 19 amino acids. Germline trimming cut 1 base from V and 7 bases from J; bases unmatched to any gene: 19. CDR1 SGHVS and CDR2 FQNEAQ come from the germline V gene. The CDR3 nucleotides read TGTGCCAGCAGCTTAGGGGCGGCTGGAGCGGGGGGCCCAGGCGGGACCCAGTACTTC. Amino acids: CASSLGAAGAGGPGGTQYF.

The chain joins TRBV19 to TRBJ1-4, with D possibly matching TRBD1 (6 bases). V gave up 7 bases and J gave up 0 bases, with 12 bases separating them. CDR3 length: 15 residues. In germline, CDR1 is LNHDA, CDR2 SQIVND (reference sequence). The chain's CDR3 is CASNAQGTTNEKLFF. The CDR3 region has the DNA TGTGCCAGTAATGCACAGGGAACAACTAATGAAAAACTGTTTTTT. Combining the CDR3 with reference TRBV19 and TRBJ1-4 gives the whole variable domain DGGITQSPKYLFRKEGQNVTLSCEQNLNHDAMYWYRQDPGQGLRLIYYSQIVNDFQKGDIAEGYSVSREKKESFPLTVTSAQKNPTAFYLCASNAQGTTNEKLFFGSGTQLSVL.